This T cell receptor beta chain stems from a study of shared clonotypes between healthy human individuals. CD45RO-negative, CCR7-positively selected cells formed the naive CD8 fraction, excluding terminally differentiated effector memory CD45RA+ cells. The CDR3 spans 14 residues. V shed 0 bases and J shed 5 bases, with 9 bases lying between them. The germline V gene encodes CDR1 SGDLS and CDR2 YYNGEE. The table came from immunoSEQ multiplex PCR; TCRdb's copy has only in-frame clones and leaves some out. The sample comprises some 2 million clones, 85% to 95% of which are singletons, and about 1.1% rests with the top ten. About this clone itself: Antigen specificity is unknown.

Study-wide points: A reduction in generation probabilities was seen for non-shared clonotypes relative to those shared by all four donors. Of the naive CD4 clonotypes, around 4.7% were shared across a handful of donors. Depth of sequencing was expected to influence donor clonotype sharing.

The chain couples TRBV9 to TRBJ1-5, with a weak D call TRBD1 (5 bases). The sample was naive CD8+ T cells sorted from blood. This TCR came from a man aged 18 to 35 in good health. The CDR3 DNA follows: TGTGCCAGCAGCGTAGGGGACGGGGATCAGCCCCAGCATTTT. Protein: CASSVGDGDQPQHF.